The next 9 T cell receptor beta chains were all read from a single sample in a study of T cell responses to AZD1222 COVID-19 vaccine. Produced via immunoSEQ multiplex PCR; TCRdb's table is partial and in-frame only. Here the sample spans fewer than 40,000 clones, 88% being singletons. The sample here was peripheral blood, taken 28 days after the second dose of the MenACWY control vaccine. All receptors come from an adult who received the MenACWY meningococcal vaccine as a control.

The chain recombines TRBV27 with TRBJ1-1; D remains unclear. Germline CDR1 reads MNHEY; CDR2 reads SMNVEV (reference sequence). CDR3 length: 13 amino acids. V lost 2 bases to trimming and J lost 7 bases, with 11 bases between them. DNA for the CDR3: TGTGCCAGCAGTTTACGGACGGCCGGTGAAGCTTTCTTT. Its translation is CASSLRTAGEAFF.

V and J are TRBV7-2 and TRBJ2-5; D is ambiguous. Germline V gives CDR1 SGHTA, CDR2 FQGNSA. CDR3 length: 16 amino acids. The V gene lost 1 base and the J gene lost 2 bases, with 14 bases spanning the gap. The CDR3 sequence: CASSLVPSSGQETQYF. CDR3 nucleotide sequence: TGTGCCAGCAGCTTAGTACCCTCATCAGGACAAGAGACCCAGTACTTC.

The chain combines TRBV5-1 with TRBJ2-3; 7 bases line up with TRBD1. This CDR3 spans 16 amino acids. Unmatched junction bases numbered 9, after V lost 4 bases and J lost 1 base. Per the germline V gene, CDR1 is SGHRS and CDR2 is YFSETQ. DNA for the CDR3: TGCGCCAGCAGCCTAAGGACAGGTGTAGGCACAGATACGCAGTATTTT. Its protein is CASSLRTGVGTDTQYF.

The chain links TRBV12-3 or TRBV12-4 to TRBJ2-7; D is undetermined. V dropped 6 bases and J dropped 3 bases, with 12 bases sitting between them. This CDR3 has 13 amino acids. CDR3 bases: TGTGCCAGCAGCACTGACCGACACTACGAGCAGTACTTC. Its protein product is CASSTDRHYEQYF.

J is TRBJ2-3 and V is TRBV7-9, with TRBD1 as a possible D gene (5 bases). V lost 4 bases, J lost 0 bases, and 14 bases lay in between. CDR1 is SEHNR and CDR2 is FQNEAQ in the germline V gene (reference sequence). The CDR3 loop spans 16 amino acids. CDR3 nucleotide sequence: TGTGCCAGCAGCTCGTTAAGGGGCGTTAGCACAGATACGCAGTATTTT. Translating gives CASSSLRGVSTDTQYF.

By its share, this clone is large. The chain joins TRBV6-5 to TRBJ2-5, with D maybe TRBD2 (5 bases). Germline assignment: CDR1 MNHEY and CDR2 SVGAGI. With 6 bases removed from V and 5 bases from J, the gap between germline ends came to 10 bases. The CDR3 is 12 amino acids. The chain's CDR3 is CASSEGWETQYF. In DNA, the CDR3 is TGTGCCAGCAGCGAGGGATGGGAGACCCAGTACTTC.

This clone was seen only a few times. The rearrangement links TRBV3-1 (or the pseudogene TRBV3-2) to TRBJ2-7; TRBD2 aligns across 12 bases. Germline V gene lookup returns CDR1 LGHDT and CDR2 YNNKEL (reference sequence). The CDR3 runs 14 residues. V shed 6 bases and J 5 bases; nucleotides not matched to a gene: 5. The CDR3 bases are TGTGCCAGCAGGCACAGACTAGCGGGAGACGAGCAGTACTTC. Translation gives CASRHRLAGDEQYF.

This clone was seen a single time. This sequence joins TRBV6-1 and TRBJ2-2; possible D gene TRBD1, 6 bases. V lost 3 bases and J 7 bases, leaving 18 bases between the germline ends. This CDR3 is built from 16 residues. CDR1 MNHNS and CDR2 SASEGT come from the germline V gene. The CDR3 sequence: CASSDSRGFNGGELFF. Here the CDR3 DNA reads TGTGCCAGCAGTGATTCCAGGGGATTTAACGGCGGGGAGCTGTTTTTT.

The J gene is TRBJ2-1, the V gene TRBV28, with 9 positions matching TRBD1. This CDR3 spans 16 amino acids. V dropped 5 bases and J dropped 10; count of bases not matched to a gene: 15. Per germline, CDR1 MDHEN and CDR2 SYDVKM. The CDR3 sequence: CASSPPPGQGPLEQFF. The CDR3 DNA follows: TGTGCCAGCAGTCCGCCACCGGGACAGGGACCTTTGGAGCAGTTCTTC.